The 3 T cell receptor beta chains given below trace back to one sample, sequenced in a study of molecular identifiers for immune sequencing clone quantification. TCRdb reprocessed the PCR reads via MiXCR and lists one record per CDR3 protein. The sample records under 350,000 distinct CDR3 sequences, roughly a quarter being singletons. The sequenced sample consisted of naive CD8+ T cells from blood, with Jurkat cell RNA spiked in. Specified subset: FACS-sorted CD8+CD4-CCR7+CD45RA+ naive T cells. These receptors all come from a human donor in good health. Some libraries in this study had Jurkat cell RNA spiked in.

V gene TRBV10-1 combines with J gene TRBJ2-2, with D possibly being TRBD2 (6 bases). From germline, CDR1 is WNHNN and CDR2 SYGVQD (reference sequence). The CDR3 loop spans 13 amino acids. V was pared by 7 bases and J by 4 bases, with 10 bases between. The CDR3 sequence is CASTAGRTGELFF. The CDR3 nucleotides read TGCGCCAGCACGGCGGGGCGCACCGGGGAGCTGTTTTTT.

This clonotype was found many times. The rearrangement uses TRBV7-2 and TRBJ2-7; weak D call: TRBD1 (6 bases). Trimming removed 4 bases from V and 2 bases from J, with 21 bases in between. Germline CDR1 SGHTA, CDR2 FQGNSA. The CDR3 is 17 amino acids. CDR3 sequence (DNA): TGTGCCAGCAGCTCCCGACAGGACCGCCCGAGAACCTACGAGCAGTACTTC. This gives the protein CASSSRQDRPRTYEQYF. Full variable domain (rest looked up from reference TRBV7-2 and TRBJ2-7): GAGVSQSPSNKVTEKGKDVELRCDPISGHTALYWYRQSLGQGLEFLIYFQGNSAPDKSGLPSDRFSAERTGGSVSTLTIQRTQQEDSAVYLCASSSRQDRPRTYEQYFGPGTRLTVT.

In this sample, this clonotype turned up many times. The V call is TRBV20-1, the J call TRBJ1-1; D is perhaps TRBD1 (5 bases). There are 12 residues in the CDR3. V was pared by 2 bases and J by 11 bases, with 15 bases between. The germline V gene encodes CDR1 DFQATT and CDR2 SNEGSKA (reference sequence). The CDR3 protein is CSARHGTQVAFF. As DNA, the CDR3 is TGCAGTGCTAGACACGGGACCCAGGTTGCTTTCTTT.